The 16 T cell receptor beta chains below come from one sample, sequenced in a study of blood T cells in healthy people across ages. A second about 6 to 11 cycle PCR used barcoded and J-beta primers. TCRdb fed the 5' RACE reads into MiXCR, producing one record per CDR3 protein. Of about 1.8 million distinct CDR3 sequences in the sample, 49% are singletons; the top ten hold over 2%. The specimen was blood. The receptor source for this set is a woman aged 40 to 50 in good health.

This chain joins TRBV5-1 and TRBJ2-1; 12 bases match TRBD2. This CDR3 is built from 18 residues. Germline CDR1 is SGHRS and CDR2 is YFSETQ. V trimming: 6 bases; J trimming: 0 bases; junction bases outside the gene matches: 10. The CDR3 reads CASTPLAGGPSSYNEQFF. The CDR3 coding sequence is TGCGCCAGCACACCGCTAGCGGGGGGGCCGAGCTCCTACAATGAGCAGTTCTTC.

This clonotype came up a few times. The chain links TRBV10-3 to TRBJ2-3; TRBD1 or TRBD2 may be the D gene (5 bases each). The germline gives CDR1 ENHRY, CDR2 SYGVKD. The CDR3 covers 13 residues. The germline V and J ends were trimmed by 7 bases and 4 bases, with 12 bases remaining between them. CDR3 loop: CAINWDVSDTQYF. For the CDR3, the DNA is TGTGCCATCAACTGGGACGTCTCAGATACGCAGTATTTT.

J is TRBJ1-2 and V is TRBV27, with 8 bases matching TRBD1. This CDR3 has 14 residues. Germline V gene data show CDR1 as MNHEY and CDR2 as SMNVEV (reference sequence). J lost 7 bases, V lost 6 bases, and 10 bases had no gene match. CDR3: CASSRRDRQFGYTF. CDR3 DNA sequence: TGTGCCAGCAGCAGAAGGGACAGGCAATTTGGCTACACCTTC.

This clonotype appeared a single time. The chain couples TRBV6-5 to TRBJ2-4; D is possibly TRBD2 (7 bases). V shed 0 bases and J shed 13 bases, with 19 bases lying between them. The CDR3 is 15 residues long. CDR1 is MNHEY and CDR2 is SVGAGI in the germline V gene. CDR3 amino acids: CASSYSAGEGEAQYF. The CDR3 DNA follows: TGTGCCAGCAGTTACTCGGCGGGGGAGGGGGAGGCCCAGTACTTC.

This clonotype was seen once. In DNA, the CDR3 is TGTGCCAGCGGCTACGACCGACGTTACAATGAGCAGTTCTTC. Amino acids: CASGYDRRYNEQFF. This chain uses TRBV28 with TRBJ2-1; no definite D call. The germline V gene has CDR1 MDHEN and CDR2 SYDVKM. This CDR3 region has 14 residues. Trimming shortened V by 8 bases and J by 4 bases, and 15 bases separated the two germline ends.

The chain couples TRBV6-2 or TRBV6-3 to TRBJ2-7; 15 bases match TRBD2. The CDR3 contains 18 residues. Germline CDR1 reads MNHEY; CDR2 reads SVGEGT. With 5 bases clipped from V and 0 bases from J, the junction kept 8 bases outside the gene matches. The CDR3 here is CASSGTSGGQISSYEQYF. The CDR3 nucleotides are TGTGCCAGCAGTGGGACTAGCGGGGGGCAAATAAGCTCCTACGAGCAGTACTTC.

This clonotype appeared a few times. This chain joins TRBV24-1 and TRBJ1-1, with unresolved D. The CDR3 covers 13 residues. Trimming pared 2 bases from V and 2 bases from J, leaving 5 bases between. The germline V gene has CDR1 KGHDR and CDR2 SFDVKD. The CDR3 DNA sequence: TGTGCCACCAGTGATTCGACAAACACTGAAGCTTTCTTT. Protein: CATSDSTNTEAFF.

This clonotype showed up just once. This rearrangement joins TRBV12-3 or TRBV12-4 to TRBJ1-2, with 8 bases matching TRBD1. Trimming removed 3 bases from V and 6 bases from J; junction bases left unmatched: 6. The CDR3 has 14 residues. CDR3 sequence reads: CASSFAGGGNGYTF. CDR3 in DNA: TGTGCCAGCAGTTTCGCAGGGGGCGGGAATGGCTACACCTTC.

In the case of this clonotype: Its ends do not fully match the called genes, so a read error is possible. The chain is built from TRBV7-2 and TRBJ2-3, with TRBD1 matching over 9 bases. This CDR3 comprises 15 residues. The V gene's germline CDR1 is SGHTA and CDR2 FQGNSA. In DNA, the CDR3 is TGTGCCAGCAACTTAGTACAGGGGGCGTGGGATACGCAGTATTTT. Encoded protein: CASNLVQGAWDTQYF.

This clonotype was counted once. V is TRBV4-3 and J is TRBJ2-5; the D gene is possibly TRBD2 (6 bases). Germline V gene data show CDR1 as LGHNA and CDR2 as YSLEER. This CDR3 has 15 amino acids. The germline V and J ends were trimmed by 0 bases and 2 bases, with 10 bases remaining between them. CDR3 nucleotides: TGCGCCAGCAGCCAAGATGGCGGGGTACAAGAGACCCAGTACTTC. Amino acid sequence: CASSQDGGVQETQYF.

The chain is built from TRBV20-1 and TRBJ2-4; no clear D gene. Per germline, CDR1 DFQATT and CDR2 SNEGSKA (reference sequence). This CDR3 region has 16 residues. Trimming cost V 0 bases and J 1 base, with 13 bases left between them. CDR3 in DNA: TGCAGTGCTAGAGATATCTCTTATACTGCCAAAAACATTCAGTACTTC. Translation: CSARDISYTAKNIQYF.

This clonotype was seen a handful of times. This chain's CDR3 is CASSSPQKASYEQYF. In nucleotides, the CDR3 is TGTGCCAGCAGCAGTCCACAGAAGGCTTCCTACGAGCAGTACTTC. The V call is TRBV7-2, the J call TRBJ2-7, with no clear D. V shed 5 bases and J shed 1 base, with 15 bases lying between them. CDR1 is SGHTA and CDR2 is FQGNSA in the germline V gene. This CDR3 is 15 amino acids long.

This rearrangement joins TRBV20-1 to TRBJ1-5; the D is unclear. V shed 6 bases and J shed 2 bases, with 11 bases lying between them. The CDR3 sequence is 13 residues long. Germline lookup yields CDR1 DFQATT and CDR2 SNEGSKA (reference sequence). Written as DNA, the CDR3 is TGCAGTGCCGCATCGGGAGGCAATCAGCCCCAGCATTTT. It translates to CSAASGGNQPQHF.

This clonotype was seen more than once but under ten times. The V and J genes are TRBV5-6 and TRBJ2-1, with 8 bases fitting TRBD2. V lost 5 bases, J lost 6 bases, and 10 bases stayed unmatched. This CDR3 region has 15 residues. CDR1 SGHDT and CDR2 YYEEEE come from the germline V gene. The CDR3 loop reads CASSERGKRRNEQFF. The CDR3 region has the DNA TGTGCCAGCAGTGAGCGGGGGAAAAGGCGCAATGAGCAGTTCTTC.

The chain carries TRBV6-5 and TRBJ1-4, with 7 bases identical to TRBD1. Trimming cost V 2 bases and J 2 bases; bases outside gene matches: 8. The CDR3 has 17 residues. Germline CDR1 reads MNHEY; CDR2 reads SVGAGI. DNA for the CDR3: TGTGCCAGCAGTTACAGTCATCTGGGACAGACTAATGAAAAACTGTTTTTT. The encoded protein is CASSYSHLGQTNEKLFF.

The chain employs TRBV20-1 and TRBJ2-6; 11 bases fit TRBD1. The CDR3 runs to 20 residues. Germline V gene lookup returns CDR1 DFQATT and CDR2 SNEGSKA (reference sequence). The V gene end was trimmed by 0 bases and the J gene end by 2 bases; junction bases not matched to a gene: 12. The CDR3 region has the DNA TGCAGTGCTAGAGATCGGGACAGGGGGTCTCGGAGGGCTGGGGCCAACGTCCTGACTTTC. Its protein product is CSARDRDRGSRRAGANVLTF.